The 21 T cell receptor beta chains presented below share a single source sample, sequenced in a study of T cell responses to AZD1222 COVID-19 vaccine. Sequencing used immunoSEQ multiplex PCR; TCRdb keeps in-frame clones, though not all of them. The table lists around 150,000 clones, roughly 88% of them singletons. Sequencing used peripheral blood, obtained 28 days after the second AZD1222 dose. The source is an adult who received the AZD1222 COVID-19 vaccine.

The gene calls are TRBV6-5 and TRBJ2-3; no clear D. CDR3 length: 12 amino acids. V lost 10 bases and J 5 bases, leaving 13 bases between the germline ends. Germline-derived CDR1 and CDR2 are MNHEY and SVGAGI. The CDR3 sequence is CAIRNSGDTQYF. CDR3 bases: TGTGCCATCCGTAACTCGGGAGATACGCAGTATTTT.

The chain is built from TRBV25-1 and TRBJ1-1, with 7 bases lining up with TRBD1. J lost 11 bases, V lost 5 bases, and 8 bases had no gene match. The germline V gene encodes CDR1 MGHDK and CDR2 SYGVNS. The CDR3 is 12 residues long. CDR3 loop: CASSSEDRAAFF. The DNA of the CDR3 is TGTGCCAGCAGTTCCGAAGACAGGGCGGCTTTCTTT.

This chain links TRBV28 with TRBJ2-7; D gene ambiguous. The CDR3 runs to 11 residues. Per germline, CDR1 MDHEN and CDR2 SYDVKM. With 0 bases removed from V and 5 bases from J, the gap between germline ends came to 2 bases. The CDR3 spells CASSLWNEQYF. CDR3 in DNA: TGTGCCAGCAGTTTATGGAACGAGCAGTACTTC.

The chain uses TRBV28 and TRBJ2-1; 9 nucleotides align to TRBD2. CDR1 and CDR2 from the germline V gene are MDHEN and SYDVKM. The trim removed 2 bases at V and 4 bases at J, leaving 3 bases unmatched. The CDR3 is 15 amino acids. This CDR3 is CASSLGRGGYNEQFF. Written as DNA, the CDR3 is TGTGCCAGCAGTTTAGGGCGGGGGGGGTACAATGAGCAGTTCTTC. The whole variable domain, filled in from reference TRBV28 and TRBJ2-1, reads DVKVTQSSRYLVKRTGEKVFLECVQDMDHENMFWYRQDPGLGLRLIYFSYDVKMKEKGDIPEGYSVSREKKERFSLILESASTNQTSMYLCASSLGRGGYNEQFFGPGTRLTVL.

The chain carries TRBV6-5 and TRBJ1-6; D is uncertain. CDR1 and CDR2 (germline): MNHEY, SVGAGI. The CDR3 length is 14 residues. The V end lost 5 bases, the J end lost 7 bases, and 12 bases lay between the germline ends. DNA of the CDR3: TGTGCCAGCAGTACGACAAGGTTAAATTCACCCCTCCACTTT. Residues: CASSTTRLNSPLHF.

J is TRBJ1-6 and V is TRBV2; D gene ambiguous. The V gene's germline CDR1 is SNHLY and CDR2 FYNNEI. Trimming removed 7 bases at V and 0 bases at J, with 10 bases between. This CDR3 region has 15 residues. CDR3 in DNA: TGTGCCAGCAAGGATGAGAGCTCCTATAATTCACCCCTCCACTTT. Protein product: CASKDESSYNSPLHF.

Written as DNA, the CDR3 is TGTGCCTGGAGTCTTTACGGGGGGGCTTTCTTT. Translation gives CAWSLYGGAFF. The chain uses TRBV30 and TRBJ1-1, with a tentative D call TRBD1 (5 bases). The ends were cut back, 2 bases at V and 11 bases at J, with 12 bases in the middle. Germline-derived CDR1 and CDR2 are GTSNPN and SVGIG (reference sequence). The CDR3 spans 11 residues. Drawing the rest from reference TRBV30 and TRBJ1-1, the complete variable domain is SQTIHQWPATLVQPVGSPLSLECTVEGTSNPNLYWYRQAAGRGLQLLFYSVGIGQISSEVPQNLSASRPQDRQFILSSKKLLLSDSGFYLCAWSLYGGAFFGQGTRLTVV.

CDR3 sequence reads: CASSLSPSGGNEQYF. In DNA, the CDR3 is TGCGCCAGCAGCTTGTCCCCGTCGGGGGGAAACGAGCAGTACTTC. This chain uses TRBV5-1 with TRBJ2-7; 7 nucleotides match TRBD2. The CDR3 contains 15 residues. CDR1 SGHRS and CDR2 YFSETQ come from the germline V gene. V lost 1 base to trimming and J lost 5 bases; unmatched junction nucleotides: 9.

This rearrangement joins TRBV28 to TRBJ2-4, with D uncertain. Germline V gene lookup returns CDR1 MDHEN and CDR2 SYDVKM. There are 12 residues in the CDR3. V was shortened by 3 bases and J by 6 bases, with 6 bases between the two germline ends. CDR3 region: CASSFRLNIQYF. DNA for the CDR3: TGTGCCAGCAGTTTTCGCCTAAACATTCAGTACTTC.

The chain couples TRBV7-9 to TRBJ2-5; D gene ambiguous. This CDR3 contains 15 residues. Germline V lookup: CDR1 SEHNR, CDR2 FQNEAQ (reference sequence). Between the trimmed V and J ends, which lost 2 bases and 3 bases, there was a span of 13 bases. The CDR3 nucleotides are TGTGCCAGCAGCTTATCCCTACTATCAAAAGAGACCCAGTACTTC. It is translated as CASSLSLLSKETQYF.

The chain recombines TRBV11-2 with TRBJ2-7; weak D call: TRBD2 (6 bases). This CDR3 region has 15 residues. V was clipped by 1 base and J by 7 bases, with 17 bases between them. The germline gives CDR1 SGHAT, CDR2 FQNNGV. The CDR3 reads CASSLGGASLAEQYF. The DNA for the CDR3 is TGTGCCAGCAGCTTAGGGGGCGCCTCCCTAGCGGAGCAGTACTTC.

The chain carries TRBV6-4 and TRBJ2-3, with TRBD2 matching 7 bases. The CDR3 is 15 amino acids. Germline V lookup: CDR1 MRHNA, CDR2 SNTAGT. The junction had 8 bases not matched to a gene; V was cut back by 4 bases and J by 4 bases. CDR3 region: CASSAGGGGADTQYF. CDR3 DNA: TGTGCCAGCAGTGCTGGCGGGGGAGGGGCAGATACGCAGTATTTT.

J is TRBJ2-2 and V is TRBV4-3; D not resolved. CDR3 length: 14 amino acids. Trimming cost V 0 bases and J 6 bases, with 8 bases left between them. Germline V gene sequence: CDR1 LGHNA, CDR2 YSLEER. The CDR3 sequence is CASSQDPAAGELFF. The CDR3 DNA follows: TGCGCCAGCAGCCAAGACCCGGCGGCCGGGGAGCTGTTTTTT.

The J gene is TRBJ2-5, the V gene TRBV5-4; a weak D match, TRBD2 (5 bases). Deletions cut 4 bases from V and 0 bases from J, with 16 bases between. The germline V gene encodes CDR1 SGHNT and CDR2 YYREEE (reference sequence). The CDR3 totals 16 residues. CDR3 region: CASSASSRPNQETQYF. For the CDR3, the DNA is TGTGCCAGCAGCGCGTCTAGCAGACCTAACCAAGAGACCCAGTACTTC.

This CDR3 is CASSLGKGPNQPQHF. As DNA, the CDR3 is TGTGCCAGCAGCTTGGGTAAGGGGCCCAATCAGCCCCAGCATTTT. The chain couples TRBV5-8 to TRBJ1-5, with D tentatively TRBD1 (5 bases). CDR3 length: 15 amino acids. V lost 0 bases, J lost 3 bases, and 10 bases lay in between. CDR1 is SGHTS, CDR2 YDEGEE, per germline.

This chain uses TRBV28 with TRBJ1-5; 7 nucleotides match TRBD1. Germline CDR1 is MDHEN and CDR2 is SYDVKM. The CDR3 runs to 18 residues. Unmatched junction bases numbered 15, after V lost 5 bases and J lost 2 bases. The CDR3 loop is CASSRRRTGIGGNQPQHF. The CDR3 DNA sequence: TGTGCCAGCAGTAGAAGGAGGACAGGCATAGGGGGCAATCAGCCCCAGCATTTT.

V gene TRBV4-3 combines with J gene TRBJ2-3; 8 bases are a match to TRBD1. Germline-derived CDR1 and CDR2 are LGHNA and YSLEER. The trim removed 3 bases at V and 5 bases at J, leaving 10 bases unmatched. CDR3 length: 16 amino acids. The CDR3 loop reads CASSHGDRGSGDTQYF. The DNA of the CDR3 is TGCGCCAGCAGCCATGGAGACAGGGGCTCGGGAGATACGCAGTATTTT.

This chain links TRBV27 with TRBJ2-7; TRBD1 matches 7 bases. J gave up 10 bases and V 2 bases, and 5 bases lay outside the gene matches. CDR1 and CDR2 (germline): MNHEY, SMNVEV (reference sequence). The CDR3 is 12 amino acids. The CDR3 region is CASSLQGQPQYF. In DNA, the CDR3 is TGTGCCAGCAGTTTACAGGGACAGCCCCAGTACTTC.

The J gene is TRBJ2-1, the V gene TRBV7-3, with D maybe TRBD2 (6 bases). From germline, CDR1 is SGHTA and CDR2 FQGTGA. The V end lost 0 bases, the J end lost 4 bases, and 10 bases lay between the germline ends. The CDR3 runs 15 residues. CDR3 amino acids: CASSLTEAGYNEQFF. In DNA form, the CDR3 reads TGTGCCAGCAGCTTAACGGAGGCGGGGTACAATGAGCAGTTCTTC.

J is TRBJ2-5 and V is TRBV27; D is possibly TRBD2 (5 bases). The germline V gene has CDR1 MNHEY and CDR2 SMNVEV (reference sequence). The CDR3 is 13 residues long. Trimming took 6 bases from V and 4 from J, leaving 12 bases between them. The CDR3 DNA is TGTGCCAGCAGCTTCAGCGGAGGAGAGACCCAGTACTTC. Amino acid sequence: CASSFSGGETQYF.

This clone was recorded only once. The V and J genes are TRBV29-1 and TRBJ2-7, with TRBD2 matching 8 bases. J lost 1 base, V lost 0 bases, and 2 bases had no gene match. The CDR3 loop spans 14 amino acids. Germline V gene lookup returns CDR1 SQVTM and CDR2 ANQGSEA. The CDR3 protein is CSVEDREGSYEQYF. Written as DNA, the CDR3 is TGCAGCGTTGAAGATCGGGAGGGTTCCTACGAGCAGTACTTC.